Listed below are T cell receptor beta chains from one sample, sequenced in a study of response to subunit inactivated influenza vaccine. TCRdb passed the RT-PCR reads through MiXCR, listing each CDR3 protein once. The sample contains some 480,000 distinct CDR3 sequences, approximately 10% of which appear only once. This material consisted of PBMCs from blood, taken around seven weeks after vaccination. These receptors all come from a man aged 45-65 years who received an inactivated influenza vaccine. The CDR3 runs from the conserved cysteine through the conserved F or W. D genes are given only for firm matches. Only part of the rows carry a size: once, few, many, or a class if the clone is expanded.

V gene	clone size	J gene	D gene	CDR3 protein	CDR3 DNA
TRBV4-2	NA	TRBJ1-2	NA	CASSQDLAGVDYGYTF	TGTGCCAGCAGCCAAGATTTGGCAGGGGTAGACTATGGCTACACCTTC
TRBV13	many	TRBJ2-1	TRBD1	CASSLGTGLYNEQFF	TGTGCCAGCAGCTTAGGGACAGGGCTCTACAATGAGCAGTTCTTC
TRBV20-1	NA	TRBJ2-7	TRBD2	CSARGVGREKIRGQYF	TGCAGTGCTAGAGGGGTTGGGAGGGAAAAAATACGAGGGCAGTACTTC
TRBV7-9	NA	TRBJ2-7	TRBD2	CASSVGLAGTYEQYF	TGTGCCAGCAGCGTGGGTCTAGCGGGGACCTACGAGCAGTACTTC
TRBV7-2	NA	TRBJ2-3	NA	CASSPRAMNTDTQYF	TGTGCCAGCAGCCCCCGCGCCATGAACACAGATACGCAGTATTTT
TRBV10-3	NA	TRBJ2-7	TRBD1	CAISEQGYSYEQYF	TGTGCCATCAGCGAACAGGGGTACTCCTACGAGCAGTACTTC
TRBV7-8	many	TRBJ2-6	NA	CASSLREGRFAGANVLTF	TGTGCCAGCAGCTTACGGGAAGGAAGATTCGCTGGGGCCAACGTCCTGACTTTC
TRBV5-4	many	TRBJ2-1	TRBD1	CASSLQGQGLIETYNEQFF	TGTGCCAGCAGCTTACAGGGACAGGGTCTAATTGAGACCTACAATGAGCAGTTCTTC
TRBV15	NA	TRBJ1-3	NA	CATSRDLESGNTIYF	TGTGCCACCAGCAGAGATCTCGAATCTGGAAACACCATATATTTT
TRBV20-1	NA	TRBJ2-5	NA	CSASRVQETQYF	TGCAGTGCTAGTAGGGTTCAAGAGACCCAGTACTTC
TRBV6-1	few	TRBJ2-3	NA	CASSDPTDTQYF	TGTGCCAGCAGTGATCCGACAGATACGCAGTATTTT
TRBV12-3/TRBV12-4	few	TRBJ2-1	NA	CASSLKGQSLWNEQFF	TGTGCCAGCAGTTTAAAGGGGCAGTCTCTTTGGAATGAGCAGTTCTTC
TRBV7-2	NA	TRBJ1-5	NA	CASSFGPRADQPQHF	TGTGCCAGCAGCTTTGGTCCCAGGGCCGATCAGCCCCAGCATTTT
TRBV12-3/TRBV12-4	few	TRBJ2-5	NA	CASSLAGPGTQYF	TGTGCCAGCAGTTTGGCGGGGCCCGGGACCCAGTACTTC
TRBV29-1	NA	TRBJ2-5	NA	CSAVPVLIGLRETQYF	TGCAGCGCTGTACCGGTTTTAATCGGGCTAAGAGAGACCCAGTACTTC
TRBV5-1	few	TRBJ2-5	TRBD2	CASSLEAGRGGTQYF	TGCGCCAGCAGCTTGGAAGCAGGGAGGGGCGGGACCCAGTACTTC
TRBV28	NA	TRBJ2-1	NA	CASSLLGDYNEQFF	TGTGCCAGCAGTTTATTAGGGGACTACAATGAGCAGTTCTTC
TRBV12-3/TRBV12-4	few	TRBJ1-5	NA	CASSTGYQPQHF	TGTGCCAGCAGTACAGGATACCAGCCCCAGCATTTT
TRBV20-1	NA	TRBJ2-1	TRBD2	CSATASGNNEQFF	TGCAGTGCCACTGCTAGCGGTAACAATGAGCAGTTCTTC
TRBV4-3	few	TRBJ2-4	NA	CASSHAGAVTAKNIQYF	TGCGCCAGCAGCCACGCCGGAGCGGTGACAGCCAAAAACATTCAGTACTTC
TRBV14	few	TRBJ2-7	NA	CASSFSPASEQYF	TGTGCCAGCAGCTTCTCTCCGGCTTCCGAGCAGTACTTC
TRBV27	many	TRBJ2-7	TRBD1	CASSPGTGSHEQYF	TGTGCCAGCAGTCCCGGGACAGGGTCCCACGAGCAGTACTTC
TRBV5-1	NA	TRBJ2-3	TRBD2	CASSLEGGSSTDTQYF	TGCGCCAGCAGCTTGGAGGGCGGGAGCAGCACAGATACGCAGTATTTT
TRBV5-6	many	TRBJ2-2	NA	CASSLVALFTGELFF	TGTGCCAGCAGCTTGGTTGCCCTTTTCACCGGGGAGCTGTTTTTT
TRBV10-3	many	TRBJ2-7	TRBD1	CAISQGANEQYF	TGTGCCATCAGCCAGGGGGCTAACGAGCAGTACTTC
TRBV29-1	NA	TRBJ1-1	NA	CSVPGNTEAFF	TGCAGCGTTCCAGGGAACACTGAAGCTTTCTTT
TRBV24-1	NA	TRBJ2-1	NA	CATSDLHRVRGREINEQFF	TGTGCCACCAGTGATTTGCATCGCGTTAGGGGGAGGGAAATCAATGAGCAGTTCTTC
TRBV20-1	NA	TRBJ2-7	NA	CSARDQSGQLNYEQYF	TGCAGTGCTAGGGACCAAAGCGGGCAGCTCAACTACGAGCAGTACTTC
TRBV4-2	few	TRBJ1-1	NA	CASSRGIEAFF	TGTGCCAGCAGCCGGGGCATTGAAGCTTTCTTT
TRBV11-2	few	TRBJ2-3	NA	CASSQGQDTDTQYF	TGTGCCAGCAGCCAAGGACAAGACACAGATACGCAGTATTTT
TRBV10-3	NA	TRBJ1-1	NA	CAISKSTGFGTEAFF	TGTGCCATTTCCAAATCTACAGGGTTTGGCACTGAAGCTTTCTTT
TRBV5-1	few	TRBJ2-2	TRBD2	CASSLVLADTGELFF	TGCGCCAGCAGCTTGGTACTAGCGGACACCGGGGAGCTGTTTTTT
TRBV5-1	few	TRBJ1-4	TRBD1	CASSEQGARGNEKLFF	TGCGCCAGCAGCGAACAGGGGGCGCGTGGTAATGAAAAACTGTTTTTT
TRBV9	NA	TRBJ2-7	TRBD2	CASSATSGNLNEQYF	TGTGCCAGCAGCGCGACTAGCGGGAACCTCAACGAGCAGTACTTC
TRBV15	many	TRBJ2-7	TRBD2	CATSRALIAGGYYEQYF	TGTGCCACCAGCAGGGCCCTGATAGCGGGGGGCTACTACGAGCAGTACTTC
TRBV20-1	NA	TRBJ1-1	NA	CSASENTEAFF	TGCAGTGCTAGCGAGAACACTGAAGCTTTCTTT
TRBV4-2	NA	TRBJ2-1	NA	CAITPGPPSEQFF	TGTGCCATCACCCCCGGGCCCCCTAGTGAGCAGTTCTTC
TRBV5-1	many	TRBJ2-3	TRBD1	CASTGGSDTQYF	TGCGCCAGCACAGGGGGTTCAGATACGCAGTATTTT
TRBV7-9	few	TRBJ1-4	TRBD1	CASSPRDRDRNEKLFF	TGTGCCAGCAGCCCGCGGGACAGGGATCGTAACGAAAAACTGTTTTTT
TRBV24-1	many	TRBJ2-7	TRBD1	CATSAAGGYEQYF	TGTGCCACCAGTGCGGCAGGGGGCTACGAGCAGTACTTC
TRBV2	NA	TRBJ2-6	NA	CASSARRKSFSSGANVLTF	TGTGCCAGCAGCGCGCGCAGGAAAAGCTTTTCCTCTGGGGCCAACGTCCTGACTTTC
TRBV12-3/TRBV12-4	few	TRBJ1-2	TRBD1	CASSPSTPQGVRDGYTF	TGTGCCAGCAGTCCCTCAACACCCCAGGGGGTGAGGGATGGCTACACCTTC
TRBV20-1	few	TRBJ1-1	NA	CSARGTVMNTEAFF	TGCAGTGCTAGAGGGACGGTGATGAACACTGAAGCTTTCTTT
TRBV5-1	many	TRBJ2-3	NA	CASSAGAGATDTQYF	TGCGCCAGCAGCGCTGGGGCAGGAGCCACAGATACGCAGTATTTT
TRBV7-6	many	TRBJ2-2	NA	CASSGQLNTGELFF	TGTGCCAGCAGCGGACAATTGAACACCGGGGAGCTGTTTTTT